The 14 T cell receptor beta chains below all came from one sample that was sequenced in a study of T cells in Graves' hyperthyroidism and ophthalmopathy. Authors of the study amplified TCR beta CDR3 regions from RNA transcripts. The study used the HTBI primer set for a first-round RT-PCR of the TCR CDR3. TCRdb itself ran the multiplex PCR reads through MiXCR, one entry per CDR3 protein. The sample yields around 700,000 distinct CDR3 sequences, 35% seen once. Sequencing input: blood. The source of these receptors is a woman aged 40 to 55 with Graves' hyperthyroidism.

This clonotype was recorded a few times. The CDR3 DNA reads TGTGCCAGCAGTTTCTGGGCAGGGGGGAACACCGGGGAGCTGTTTTTT. Its translation is CASSFWAGGNTGELFF. The chain joins TRBV12-3 or TRBV12-4 to TRBJ2-2; 7 bases match TRBD1. CDR3 length: 16 amino acids. Trimming cost V 3 bases and J 1 base; bases outside gene matches: 5.

There are many counts of this clonotype. The chain links TRBV15 to TRBJ2-5; D unresolved. This CDR3 region has 14 residues. The V gene lost 1 base and the J gene lost 5 bases, with 11 bases spanning the gap. Germline V CDR1 and CDR2: LNHNV, YYDKDF (reference sequence). The CDR3 nucleotides are TGTGCCACCAGCAGAGGGGATGGCGGCGAGACCCAGTACTTC. Amino acid sequence: CATSRGDGGETQYF.

The chain recombines TRBV6-5 with TRBJ1-3, with D unclear. Germline V gene lookup returns CDR1 MNHEY and CDR2 SVGAGI. The CDR3 is 14 residues long. Deletions cut 3 bases from V and 3 bases from J, with 9 bases between. Written as DNA, the CDR3 is TGTGCCAGCAGTTATGCAGATGGTGGAAACACCATATATTTT. As protein: CASSYADGGNTIYF.

The chain carries TRBV10-3 and TRBJ2-7; D is perhaps TRBD2 (6 bases). Germline CDR1 ENHRY, CDR2 SYGVKD. Trimming pared 8 bases from V and 7 bases from J, leaving 21 bases between. This CDR3 contains 14 residues. The CDR3 spells CAISALGGTGEQYF. CDR3 DNA sequence: TGTGCCATCTCGGCCTTGGGGGGTACGGGAGAGCAGTACTTC.

V gene TRBV6-6 combines with J gene TRBJ1-5, with D possibly matching TRBD1 (5 bases). There are 15 residues in the CDR3. Between the trimmed V and J ends, which lost 5 bases and 0 bases, there was a span of 11 bases. Germline values: CDR1 MNHNY, CDR2 SVGAGI (reference sequence). The DNA for the CDR3 is TGTGCCAGCAGTGACAGTGCTTATAGCAATCAGCCCCAGCATTTT. Its translation: CASSDSAYSNQPQHF.

The CDR3 nucleotides are TGCAGACGGACAGGGGGCGCGGGTGGCTACACCTTC. Protein: CRRTGGAGGYTF. The rearrangement uses TRBV29-1 and TRBJ1-2; 11 bases align to TRBD1. The CDR3 covers 12 residues. The germline gives CDR1 SQVTM, CDR2 ANQGSEA.

V is TRBV4-1 and J is TRBJ1-1; D is undetermined. The germline gives CDR1 MGHRA, CDR2 YSYEKL. CDR3 length equals 14 residues. V lost 1 base to trimming and J lost 5 bases, with 11 bases between them. The CDR3 nucleotides are TGCGCCAGCAGCCAAGGGAATAAAAGAACTGAAGCTTTCTTT. The encoded protein is CASSQGNKRTEAFF.

This clonotype was counted only a few times. V usage is TRBV20-1 and J usage is TRBJ2-2; D is unresolved. V dropped 0 bases and J dropped 4 bases, with 3 bases sitting between them. The CDR3 is 12 amino acids. Looked up from germline, CDR1 is DFQATT and CDR2 is SNEGSKA (reference sequence). DNA for the CDR3: TGCAGTGCTAGAGAGAGCACCGGGGAGCTGTTTTTT. Its protein product is CSARESTGELFF.

This clonotype was recorded at least ten times. CDR3 in DNA: TGTGCCAGCAGCGACAGAGCGTCCTACTCCTACGAGCAGTACTTC. Translated, it gives CASSDRASYSYEQYF. The chain carries TRBV7-2 and TRBJ2-7; maybe TRBD1 (5 bases). Trimming left V 5 bases short and J 0 bases short, with 14 bases between. CDR3 length: 15 amino acids. Germline V lookup: CDR1 SGHTA, CDR2 FQGNSA.

The table lists this clonotype with many counts. At one of its ends the junction is not consistent with the germline gene, which may arise from a read error. This chain links TRBV20-1 with TRBJ1-2, with 8 bases aligning to TRBD1. The CDR3 runs to 15 residues. The V gene's germline CDR1 is DFQATT and CDR2 SNEGSKA (reference sequence). The CDR3 spells CSARDRTRQGPPIAF. Here the CDR3 DNA reads TGCAGTGCTAGAGATCGGACTCGACAGGGGCCGCCTATCGCCTTC.

This clonotype was observed a single time. This chain joins TRBV20-1 and TRBJ2-5; TRBD2 matches 7 bases. The V gene's germline CDR1 is DFQATT and CDR2 SNEGSKA (reference sequence). The CDR3 totals 18 residues. V lost 1 base, J lost 0 bases, and 14 bases stayed unmatched. The CDR3, as DNA: TGCAGTGCTAGAGGTGGCGGGAGCTCCTTATTAAACCAAGAGACCCAGTACTTC. Protein: CSARGGGSSLLNQETQYF.

This clonotype was recorded once. The chain links TRBV7-6 to TRBJ2-7; the match to TRBD1 covers 8 bases. The ends lost 0 bases at V and 4 bases at J; junction bases unmatched: 5. Germline values: CDR1 SGHVS, CDR2 FNYEAQ. This CDR3 region has 15 residues. The CDR3 here is CASSLASRTGYEQYF. In DNA form, the CDR3 reads TGTGCCAGCAGCTTAGCGTCGAGGACAGGGTACGAGCAGTACTTC.

The chain has TRBV5-5 and TRBJ1-3; a possible D gene is TRBD1 (6 bases). Germline loops: CDR1 SGHKS, CDR2 YYEKEE (reference sequence). The CDR3 is 15 amino acids. V was clipped by 3 bases and J by 0 bases, with 10 bases between them. The CDR3 DNA is TGTGCCAGCAGCTCCGGACAGTTCTCTGGAAACACCATATATTTT. Amino acids: CASSSGQFSGNTIYF.

Many counts were recorded for this clonotype. CDR3 loop: CATSAGTLLTGELFF. Written as DNA, the CDR3 is TGTGCCACCAGCGCCGGGACCCTACTTACCGGGGAGCTGTTTTTT. The V gene is TRBV15, the J gene TRBJ2-2, with D tentatively TRBD1 or TRBD2 (5 bases each). Germline V CDR1 and CDR2: LNHNV, YYDKDF (reference sequence). The CDR3 length is 15 residues. V lost 5 bases and J lost 5, with 15 bases in between.